This T cell receptor (beta chain) was retrieved from a study of blood T cell repertoires in COVID-19. Participant-given clinical history determined each cohort assignment. Per the original data handling: The assay estimated nucleated cells by amplifying reference gene primers. The data were produced by immunoSEQ multiplex PCR, yet TCRdb's version contains in-frame clones alone and is incomplete. V and J calls and clone size are given by that table; D and trimming were obtained from the DNA. The sample records fewer than 350,000 clones, roughly 89% being singletons. This CDR3 spans 12 amino acids. Germline values: CDR1 SGHRS, CDR2 YFSETQ. Trimming took 2 bases from V and 8 from J, leaving 8 bases between them.

This sequence joins TRBV5-1 and TRBJ2-1; D ambiguous. Sequencing was carried out using PBMCs or T cells enriched from blood (not recorded which). This clonotype originated in a woman under 30 with acute COVID-19. CDR3 in amino acids: CASSLSLDEQFF. The CDR3 DNA reads as TGCGCCAGCAGCTTAAGCTTGGATGAGCAGTTCTTC.